The T cell receptor (beta chain) under discussion was sequenced for a study of blood T cell repertoires in COVID-19 (TCRdb year 2020). As for the study more broadly: Collaborator samples came from the United States, Italy and Spain and covered acute and convalescent phases of COVID-19. The prospective study material was composed of cDNA or gDNA derived from T cells, B-cell-depleted T cells, or PBMCs. HLA class I and class II types, where available, came from metadata supplied by the sample provider rather than from assay-based typing. A freely available public database, intended as a resource for researchers studying the immune response to SARS-CoV-2, is where the repertoires were released. The sample metadata nearly always contained a de-identified subject ID, COVID-19 status, age in years and sex. Subjects who had been exposed to COVID-19, were actively infected with it, or had recovered from it provided the deeply sampled blood TCRbeta repertoires that made up the dataset. The samples were drawn from the first 160 participants of the ongoing ImmuneRACE study and from under 1,500 subjects provided by 6 global collaborators.

Trimming takes 0 bases off V and 2 bases off J; junction bases not matched to a gene: 10. Its CDR3 holds 18 amino acids, cysteine through phenylalanine. Kept here is only the CDR3 DNA, which spans 54 bases and is read in frame from base 1. For CDR1 and CDR2, the germline V gene lists MDHEN and SYDVKM. Summary of the overall study and its limitations: The quantity of clinical and demographic metadata differed by source and by participant and was supplied without curation.

Each collaborating institution followed its own protocols to collect whole blood in K2EDTA tubes. Collaborator samples were shipped for TCRbeta analysis as frozen whole blood, isolated PBMCs, or DNA extracted from either sample type. As regards this clone: The antigen this receptor binds is unknown. No base qualities exist here, and no much larger clone lies one base off it.

TCRbeta CDR3 regions were amplified from genomic DNA by means of the immunoSEQ Assay, a bias-controlled multiplex PCR. On the authors' methods: Nucleated cell counts per sample were estimated from amplification of reference gene primers within the assay. To quantify the absolute abundance of each unique TCRbeta CDR3 rearrangement, sequence reads were collapsed and filtered. For each sample, productive Simpson clonality was calculated by taking the square root of Simpson's diversity index across productive rearrangements. TCRdb limited this immuneACCESS table to in-frame rearrangements with V and J called. A share of clones is missing; checked studies link under half to unresolved V genes, and the rest is unexplained. V and J calls and clone size are as listed in that table; D and trimming were resolved from the DNA. In all, the sample holds 130,000 or so clones, and around four fifths of those were seen once. 25% of the sample is in the top ten clones.

What was sequenced was peripheral blood. This sequence uses TRBV28 and TRBJ1-2, and 9 junction bases match TRBD1. This TCR was recovered from a human donor in a cohort sampled during active COVID-19. The DNA is TGTGCCAGCAGTTTATGGGGAACAGGGGGCCGCCGAAACTATGGCTACACCTTC. The translation is CASSLWGTGGRRNYGYTF.